Following are 22 T cell receptor beta chains from one sample sequenced in a study of blood T cell repertoires in COVID-19. TCRdb keeps only in-frame clones here, not all; method: immunoSEQ multiplex PCR. Seen here are approximately 110,000 clones, roughly 80% observed once, and the top ten hold 15%. The material sequenced was peripheral blood. These receptors were obtained from a woman of 80 years or more with acute or convalescent COVID-19.

The chain combines TRBV29-1 with TRBJ2-1; 7 nucleotides match TRBD2. With 7 bases clipped from V and 6 bases from J, the junction kept 9 bases outside the gene matches. The CDR3 length is 13 residues. Germline CDR1 SQVTM, CDR2 ANQGSEA. CDR3 amino acids: CSAAAGAGNEQFF. The CDR3 nucleotides are TGCAGCGCCGCGGCGGGAGCGGGCAATGAGCAGTTCTTC.

The chain links TRBV5-1 to TRBJ2-2, with 14 positions matching TRBD2. Germline V gene data show CDR1 as SGHRS and CDR2 as YFSETQ. CDR3 size: 19 residues. Trimming removed 1 base from V and 5 bases from J; junction bases left unmatched: 10. The CDR3 region is CASSLSGTSGSYGTGELFF. CDR3 nucleotides: TGCGCCAGCAGCTTGTCAGGGACTAGCGGGAGTTATGGGACCGGGGAGCTGTTTTTT.

The chain couples TRBV30 to TRBJ1-3, with D perhaps TRBD1 (5 bases). Germline values: CDR1 GTSNPN, CDR2 SVGIG (reference sequence). This CDR3 is built from 15 residues. V dropped 2 bases and J dropped 0 bases, with 11 bases sitting between them. The CDR3 coding sequence is TGTGCCTGGAGTCGGGACTCCGGCTCTGGAAACACCATATATTTT. Translated: CAWSRDSGSGNTIYF.

V and J are TRBV7-8 and TRBJ2-5; TRBD2 might be the D (7 bases). Trimming stripped 5 bases from V and 5 bases from J, with 18 bases between. The CDR3 runs to 15 residues. CDR1 is SGHVS, CDR2 FQNEAQ, per germline. CDR3 region: CASSKKRGGDETQYF. The CDR3 DNA follows: TGTGCCAGCAGCAAAAAGCGCGGGGGCGATGAGACCCAGTACTTC.

The chain has TRBV27 and TRBJ2-6, with D possibly matching TRBD1 (6 bases). This CDR3 is 17 amino acids long. Germline loops: CDR1 MNHEY, CDR2 SMNVEV (reference sequence). Trimming cost V 8 bases and J 3 bases, with 20 bases left between them. The CDR3 sequence: CASAPTGQGIGANVLTF. The CDR3 DNA is TGTGCCAGCGCCCCTACAGGGCAGGGGATTGGGGCCAACGTCCTGACTTTC.

The chain has TRBV6-5 and TRBJ2-7; 7 bases are a match to TRBD1. This CDR3 has 13 amino acids. Trimming removed 8 bases from V and 1 base from J; junction bases left unmatched: 5. Germline-derived CDR1 and CDR2 are MNHEY and SVGAGI. DNA for the CDR3: TGTGCCAGCGGCCGGGACAGATCCTACGAGCAGTACTTC. Its protein is CASGRDRSYEQYF.

The V gene is TRBV5-8, the J gene TRBJ2-1; D is ambiguous. In germline, CDR1 is SGHTS, CDR2 YDEGEE. The CDR3 is made up of 16 amino acids. Trimming shortened V by 0 bases and J by 0 bases, and 10 bases separated the two germline ends. CDR3 residues: CASSLVISNSYNEQFF. The CDR3 DNA follows: TGTGCCAGCAGCTTGGTCATAAGCAACTCCTACAATGAGCAGTTCTTC.

In DNA, the CDR3 is TGTGCCAGCAGCTTAAATGCATGGGCCGACGGCTACACCTTC. Translation: CASSLNAWADGYTF. The V gene is TRBV5-4, the J gene TRBJ1-2; D is unclear. The V end lost 2 bases, the J end lost 8 bases, and 16 bases lay between the germline ends. Germline lookup yields CDR1 SGHNT and CDR2 YYREEE (reference sequence). This CDR3 has 14 residues. The variable domain in full, with the rest retrieved from reference TRBV5-4 and TRBJ1-2, is ETGVTQSPTHLIKTRGQQVTLRCSSQSGHNTVSWYQQALGQGPQFIFQYYREEENGRGNFPPRFSGLQFPNYSSELNVNALELDDSALYLCASSLNAWADGYTFGSGTRLTVV.

The chain is built from TRBV24-1 and TRBJ2-1, with D maybe TRBD1 (6 bases). V gave up 0 bases and J gave up 0 bases, with 11 bases separating them. This CDR3 has 17 residues. Germline V CDR1 and CDR2: KGHDR, SFDVKD. The CDR3 DNA reads TGTGCCACCAGTGATTTGCAGGGGAACTACTCCTACAATGAGCAGTTCTTC. Protein: CATSDLQGNYSYNEQFF.

This rearrangement joins TRBV5-5 to TRBJ1-2; D is undetermined. Germline CDR1 SGHKS, CDR2 YYEKEE (reference sequence). The CDR3 contains 12 residues. Between the trimmed V and J ends, which lost 3 bases and 8 bases, there was a span of 11 bases. For the CDR3, the DNA is TGTGCCAGCAGCTCAGGAAGGGAGGGCTACACCTTC. This encodes CASSSGREGYTF.

The chain carries TRBV28 and TRBJ1-1; 8 bases are shared with TRBD1. The V gene's germline CDR1 is MDHEN and CDR2 SYDVKM. The CDR3 covers 13 residues. V lost 6 bases, J lost 11 bases, and 11 bases stayed unmatched. CDR3 region: CASSLDRAAVAFF. Written as DNA, the CDR3 is TGTGCCAGCAGCCTGGACAGGGCGGCAGTGGCTTTCTTT.

A single count supports this clone. V usage is TRBV4-1 and J usage is TRBJ1-4; tentative D call: TRBD1 (6 bases). The germline gives CDR1 MGHRA, CDR2 YSYEKL. This CDR3 region has 16 residues. Trimming left V 4 bases short and J 5 bases short, with 17 bases between. CDR3 coding DNA: TGCGCCAGCAGCCTTCGACAGGCCATGACGAATGAAAAACTGTTTTTT. This codes for CASSLRQAMTNEKLFF.

The V gene is TRBV11-3, the J gene TRBJ2-7, with 9 bases identical to TRBD1. J gave up 1 base and V 4 bases, and 2 bases lay outside the gene matches. Germline V gene sequence: CDR1 SGHNT, CDR2 YENEEA. The CDR3 spans 14 residues. The CDR3 loop is CASSSGTGSYEQYF. The CDR3 bases are TGTGCCAGCAGCTCCGGGACAGGGTCCTACGAGCAGTACTTC. Using reference TRBV11-3 and TRBJ2-7 for the parts outside the CDR3, the full variable domain is EAGVVQSPRYKIIEKKQPVAFWCNPISGHNTLYWYLQNLGQGPELLIRYENEEAVDDSQLPKDRFSAERLKGVDSTLKIQPAELGDSAVYLCASSSGTGSYEQYFGPGTRLTVT.

The V gene is TRBV28, the J gene TRBJ2-7, with D possibly TRBD2 on 5 matching bases. With 6 bases removed from V and 2 bases from J, the gap between germline ends came to 14 bases. Per the germline V gene, CDR1 is MDHEN and CDR2 is SYDVKM. This CDR3 comprises 14 residues. CDR3 loop: CASRRAELPYEQYF. The CDR3 DNA sequence: TGTGCCAGCAGGCGGGCTGAACTTCCCTACGAGCAGTACTTC.

This clone was picked up one time. The rearrangement uses TRBV19 and TRBJ1-4, with D maybe TRBD1 (5 bases). Per the germline V gene, CDR1 is LNHDA and CDR2 is SQIVND (reference sequence). The CDR3 runs to 17 residues. V gave up 4 bases and J gave up 5 bases, with 20 bases separating them. In DNA, the CDR3 is TGTGCCAGTAGTAAAGGGGTTGGGCGGACCCTCAATGAAAAACTGTTTTTT. Translated, it gives CASSKGVGRTLNEKLFF.

This rearrangement joins TRBV11-2 to TRBJ1-1; D is unresolved. V lost 5 bases to trimming and J lost 1 base, with 8 bases between them. CDR1 is SGHAT and CDR2 is FQNNGV in the germline V gene. The CDR3 loop spans 13 amino acids. In DNA form, the CDR3 reads TGTGCCAGCAGCGCAGATTGGAACACTGAAGCTTTCTTT. It specifies CASSADWNTEAFF.

The chain is built from TRBV11-2 and TRBJ1-4; possibly TRBD1 for D (5 bases). Germline assignment: CDR1 SGHAT and CDR2 FQNNGV. The V gene lost 5 bases and the J gene lost 3 bases, with 16 bases spanning the gap. The length of the CDR3 is 16 residues. Here the CDR3 DNA reads TGTGCCAGCAGCCCCTATGGGGGGGTGGCTAATGAAAAACTGTTTTTT. Translated, it gives CASSPYGGVANEKLFF.

The sample holds one count of this clone. The J gene is TRBJ2-1, the V gene TRBV24-1; 11 bases align to TRBD1. Germline V lookup: CDR1 KGHDR, CDR2 SFDVKD. With 7 bases clipped from V and 0 bases from J, the junction kept 4 bases outside the gene matches. The CDR3 extends over 16 amino acids. CDR3 sequence: CATSGTGGTSYNEQFF. In nucleotides, the CDR3 is TGTGCCACCAGCGGGACAGGGGGTACCTCCTACAATGAGCAGTTCTTC.

The chain has TRBV24-1 and TRBJ1-1, with 8 bases identical to TRBD1. CDR1 and CDR2 (germline): KGHDR, SFDVKD. V lost 2 bases and J lost 4; bases outside the gene matches: 8. The CDR3 covers 16 residues. The DNA for the CDR3 is TGTGCCACCAGTGATTCCAGGACAGGGTTGTTCACTGAAGCTTTCTTT. Translation gives CATSDSRTGLFTEAFF.

The chain joins TRBV2 to TRBJ1-6; 10 bases map to TRBD1. Germline V gives CDR1 SNHLY, CDR2 FYNNEI. This CDR3 has 14 residues. Trimming cost V 4 bases and J 10 bases; bases outside gene matches: 4. The DNA for the CDR3 is TGTGCCAGCAGTGTTGACAGGGGGCGATCACCCCTCCACTTT. Amino acid sequence: CASSVDRGRSPLHF.

The V call is TRBV2, the J call TRBJ2-1; 11 nucleotides match TRBD1. Germline V gives CDR1 SNHLY, CDR2 FYNNEI. The trim removed 6 bases at V and 3 bases at J, leaving 7 bases unmatched. The CDR3 extends over 16 amino acids. The CDR3 spells CASSYRGQGDYNEQFF. CDR3 in DNA: TGTGCCAGCAGCTACCGGGGACAGGGGGACTACAATGAGCAGTTCTTC.

The chain uses TRBV6-2 or TRBV6-3 and TRBJ1-1, with D hard to call. This CDR3 spans 12 amino acids. V was clipped by 2 bases and J by 1 base, with 2 bases between them. Germline CDR1 reads MNHEY; CDR2 reads SVGEGT. This CDR3 reads CASSYQNTEAFF. For the CDR3, the DNA is TGTGCCAGCAGTTACCAGAACACTGAAGCTTTCTTT.